Listed below are T cell receptor beta chains from one sample, sequenced in a study of glioma-infiltrating T cells after dendritic cell vaccination. Only in-frame clones appear in the TCRdb table, and some are missing; sequencing was by immunoSEQ multiplex PCR. The sample lists tens of thousands of clones, more than 75% occurring once. This sample comprised blood, obtained after dendritic cell vaccination. Receptors were obtained from a human donor with glioblastoma. Both conserved end residues are part of each CDR3. A D gene is named only where the DNA matches it firmly. Clone size appears in some rows only: once, few, many, or a class for an expanded clone.

size: once; V: TRBV6-5; D: NA; J: TRBJ2-2; DNA: TGTGCCAGCAGAACTCAAGTCACCGGGGAGCTGTTTTTT; CDR3: CASRTQVTGELFF
size: NA; V: TRBV28; D: TRBD1; J: TRBJ2-2; DNA: TGTGCCAGCAGTTTACAGACAGGGGGTGTCGGGGAGCTGTTTTTT; CDR3: CASSLQTGGVGELFF
size: NA; V: TRBV9; D: NA; J: TRBJ1-4; DNA: TGTGCCAGCAGCGAAGACAGTGATTATGAAAAACTGTTTTTT; CDR3: CASSEDSDYEKLFF
size: NA; V: TRBV6-5; D: NA; J: TRBJ1-3; DNA: TGTGCCAGCAGTTATACGGGGGGCTCTGGAAACACCATATATTTT; CDR3: CASSYTGGSGNTIYF
size: NA; V: TRBV5-1; D: NA; J: TRBJ2-3; DNA: TGCGCCAGCAGCTACCCCAAGGGCAGGGGTTTCACAGATACGCAGTATTTT; CDR3: CASSYPKGRGFTDTQYF
size: NA; V: TRBV9; D: TRBD2; J: TRBJ2-3; DNA: TGTGCCAGCAGCGTAGACCTAGCGGGGAGCACAGATACGCAGTATTTT; CDR3: CASSVDLAGSTDTQYF
size: NA; V: TRBV30; D: TRBD2; J: TRBJ2-5; DNA: TGTGCCTCTAGCGGGGGGCCTCAAGAGACCCAGTACTTC; CDR3: CASSGGPQETQYF
size: NA; V: TRBV5-1; D: NA; J: TRBJ1-2; DNA: TGCGCCAGCAGCATTGACAGCGGGAGCGGCTATGGCTACACCTTC; CDR3: CASSIDSGSGYGYTF
size: NA; V: TRBV7-2; D: TRBD2; J: TRBJ2-3; DNA: TGTGCCAGCAGCTTATGGGCGGGGGGTCTCACAGATACGCAGTATTTT; CDR3: CASSLWAGGLTDTQYF
size: NA; V: TRBV9; D: TRBD2; J: TRBJ2-1; DNA: TGTGCCAGCAGCCTCGACCTAGCGGGGGGGCGGGATGAGCAGTTCTTC; CDR3: CASSLDLAGGRDEQFF
size: NA; V: TRBV7-6; D: NA; J: TRBJ1-1; DNA: TGTGCCAGCAGCTTATCGGGGGGCACTGAAGCTTTCTTT; CDR3: CASSLSGGTEAFF
size: NA; V: TRBV10-3; D: NA; J: TRBJ2-5; DNA: TGTGCCATCAGTGAGTCGCAACAGAACCAAGAGACCCAGTACTTC; CDR3: CAISESQQNQETQYF
size: NA; V: TRBV4-1; D: NA; J: TRBJ2-1; DNA: TGCGCCAGCAGCCAAGTGGACATCATCTCCTACAATGAGCAGTTCTTC; CDR3: CASSQVDIISYNEQFF
size: NA; V: TRBV4-3; D: NA; J: TRBJ2-3; DNA: TGCGCCAGCAGCCAAGCGAGGGGGAGCACAGATACGCAGTATTTT; CDR3: CASSQARGSTDTQYF
size: once; V: TRBV11-3; D: TRBD2; J: TRBJ2-1; DNA: TGTGCCAGCAGCCGTCTGGCGGGGGGGATGAATGAGCAGTTCTTC; CDR3: CASSRLAGGMNEQFF
size: NA; V: TRBV29-1; D: NA; J: TRBJ2-4; DNA: TGCAGCGTTGTGGGGCGGCCGACAAACATTCAGTACTTC; CDR3: CSVVGRPTNIQYF
size: NA; V: TRBV4-2; D: TRBD2; J: TRBJ2-3; DNA: TGTGCCAGCAGCCAAGACACTAGCGGGGGCCCCGCAGGGCAGTATTTT; CDR3: CASSQDTSGGPAGQYF
size: NA; V: TRBV7-8; D: NA; J: TRBJ1-2; DNA: TGTGCCAGCAGCATTAGCAGGGGTATTAGGCATCGGGGTGGCTACACCTTC; CDR3: CASSISRGIRHRGGYTF
size: NA; V: TRBV5-1; D: NA; J: TRBJ2-7; DNA: TGCGCCAGCAGCCCCGGGGGGGTAACAGGGGACTACGAGCAGTACTTC; CDR3: CASSPGGVTGDYEQYF
size: NA; V: TRBV7-8; D: TRBD1; J: TRBJ2-3; DNA: TGTGCCAGCAGCTTGACAGGGGGCGTTATTCCAGATACGCAGTATTTT; CDR3: CASSLTGGVIPDTQYF
size: NA; V: TRBV7-9; D: TRBD1; J: TRBJ2-7; DNA: TGTGCCAGCAGCCCGGGACAGGGGGCCGAGATGACTAACGAGCAGTACTTC; CDR3: CASSPGQGAEMTNEQYF
size: NA; V: TRBV5-1; D: TRBD1; J: TRBJ2-5; DNA: TGCGCCAGCAGGCAAGGGACAGAACAAGAGACCCAGTACTTC; CDR3: CASRQGTEQETQYF
size: NA; V: TRBV28; D: NA; J: TRBJ1-2; DNA: TGTGCCAGCAGGGGGGCCGAGTGGTATGCTAACTATGGCTACACCTTC; CDR3: CASRGAEWYANYGYTF
size: NA; V: TRBV19; D: NA; J: TRBJ1-5; DNA: TGTGCCAGTAGTATCGGAGGGGACGGTCAGCCCCAGCATTTT; CDR3: CASSIGGDGQPQHF
size: NA; V: TRBV5-6; D: TRBD1; J: TRBJ2-3; DNA: TGTGCCAGCAGCTTGCCCGGGACAGGGTCAGATACGCAGTATTTT; CDR3: CASSLPGTGSDTQYF
size: NA; V: TRBV11-1; D: TRBD1; J: TRBJ2-1; DNA: TGTGTAGAAGGGGGCGATGAGCAGTTCTTC; CDR3: CVEGGDEQFF
size: NA; V: TRBV9; D: TRBD2; J: TRBJ2-2; DNA: TGTGCCAGCAGCGTAGATGCGGGGGGGCTTGCTGGGGAGCTGTTTTTT; CDR3: CASSVDAGGLAGELFF
size: NA; V: TRBV30; D: TRBD2; J: TRBJ2-3; DNA: TGTGCCTGGAGTGGGTTAGCGGGGGTCTGGGATACGCAGTATTTT; CDR3: CAWSGLAGVWDTQYF
size: NA; V: TRBV4-1; D: TRBD1; J: TRBJ2-5; DNA: TGCGCCAGCAGCAACAGGGGGCTTGAGGAGACCCAGTACTTC; CDR3: CASSNRGLEETQYF
size: once; V: TRBV2; D: TRBD1; J: TRBJ1-2; DNA: TGTGCCAGCAGTTCACAGGGGGCGGGCTATGGCTACACCTTC; CDR3: CASSSQGAGYGYTF
size: NA; V: TRBV6-5; D: NA; J: TRBJ1-1; DNA: TGTGCCAGCAGTGAGACAGACCGGAACACTGAAGCTTTCTTT; CDR3: CASSETDRNTEAFF
size: few; V: TRBV28; D: NA; J: TRBJ1-6; DNA: TGTGCCAGCAGTTCCGTCTCACCCCTCCACTTT; CDR3: CASSSVSPLHF
size: NA; V: TRBV10-3; D: NA; J: TRBJ1-4; DNA: TGTGCCATCAGTGGGACCAATAATAGAGGGAGTGAAAAACTGTTTTTT; CDR3: CAISGTNNRGSEKLFF
size: NA; V: TRBV27; D: TRBD1; J: TRBJ1-2; DNA: TGTGCCAGCAGGGAAGGAGGGGGCGGCGACTATGGCTACACCTTC; CDR3: CASREGGGGDYGYTF
size: NA; V: TRBV5-1; D: TRBD1; J: TRBJ2-7; DNA: TGCGCCAGCAGCACGACAGGGGACAGTCCCTACGAGCAGTACTTC; CDR3: CASSTTGDSPYEQYF
size: NA; V: TRBV6-6; D: TRBD2; J: TRBJ2-7; DNA: TGTGCCAGCAGTTCTGCGGGGGGGTCCTCCTACGAGCAGTACTTC; CDR3: CASSSAGGSSYEQYF
size: NA; V: TRBV5-1; D: TRBD2; J: TRBJ2-2; DNA: TGCGCCAGCACGAGACTAGCGGGGGCCGGGGAGCTGTTTTTT; CDR3: CASTRLAGAGELFF
size: NA; V: TRBV29-1; D: TRBD1; J: TRBJ1-2; DNA: TGCAGCGTTGCGGACAGGGGCGTCTATGGCTACACCTTC; CDR3: CSVADRGVYGYTF
size: NA; V: TRBV9; D: TRBD1; J: TRBJ2-2; DNA: TGTGCCAGCAGCCCTCTGGGGACAGGGACCACCGGGGAGCTGTTTTTT; CDR3: CASSPLGTGTTGELFF
size: NA; V: TRBV5-4; D: TRBD1; J: TRBJ1-4; DNA: TGTGCCAGCAGCCAGGGGGCAGCTAATGAAAAACTGTTTTTT; CDR3: CASSQGAANEKLFF
size: NA; V: TRBV5-4; D: NA; J: TRBJ1-2; DNA: TGTGCCAGCAGCCAGGACAGTGATTATGGCTACACCTTC; CDR3: CASSQDSDYGYTF